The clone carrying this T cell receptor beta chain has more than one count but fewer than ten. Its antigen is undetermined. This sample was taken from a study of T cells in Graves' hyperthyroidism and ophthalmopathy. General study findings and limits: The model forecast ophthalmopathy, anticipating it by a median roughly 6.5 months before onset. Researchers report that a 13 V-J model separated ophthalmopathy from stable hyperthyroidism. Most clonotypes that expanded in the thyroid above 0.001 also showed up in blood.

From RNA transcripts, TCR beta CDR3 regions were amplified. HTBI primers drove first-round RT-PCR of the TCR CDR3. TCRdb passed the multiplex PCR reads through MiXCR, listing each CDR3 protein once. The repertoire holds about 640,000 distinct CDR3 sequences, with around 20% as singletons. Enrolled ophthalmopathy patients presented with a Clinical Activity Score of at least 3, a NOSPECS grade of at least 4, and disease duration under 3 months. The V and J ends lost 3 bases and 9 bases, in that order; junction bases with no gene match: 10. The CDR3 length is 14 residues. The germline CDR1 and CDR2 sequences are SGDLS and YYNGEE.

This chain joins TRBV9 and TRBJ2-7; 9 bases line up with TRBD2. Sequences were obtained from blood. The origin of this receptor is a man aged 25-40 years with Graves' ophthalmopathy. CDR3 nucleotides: TGTGCCAGCAGCGCTCCGGGACTAGCAACAGTGCAGTACTTC. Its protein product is CASSAPGLATVQYF.